The 14 T cell receptor beta chains listed next were all sequenced from one sample in a study of shared clonotypes between healthy human individuals. CD45RO negativity and positive selection for CCR7 defined naive CD8 cells, a population that excluded terminally differentiated effector memory CD45RA+ cells. The data were produced by immunoSEQ multiplex PCR, yet TCRdb's version contains in-frame clones alone and is incomplete. This table holds about 1,800,000 clones, over 85% found once. Sequencing was carried out using naive CD8+ T cells sorted from blood. The source of these receptors is a man between 18 and 29 years old in good health.

CDR3 DNA sequence: TGTGCCAGCAGCCCCCCGGGGACCGGGGAGCTGTTTTTT. Translated: CASSPPGTGELFF. The chain couples TRBV7-3 to TRBJ2-2; D may be TRBD2 (5 bases). V lost 5 bases, J lost 5 bases, and 9 bases lay in between. Germline V gives CDR1 SGHTA, CDR2 FQGTGA. The CDR3 has 13 amino acids.

CDR3 residues: CASSTGQVYEQYF. CDR3 bases: TGTGCCAGCAGCACCGGACAGGTCTACGAGCAGTACTTC. This chain joins TRBV7-3 and TRBJ2-7; 7 bases agree with TRBD1. Germline CDR1 is SGHTA and CDR2 is FQGTGA. The ends lost 5 bases at V and 3 bases at J; junction bases unmatched: 4. The CDR3 loop spans 13 amino acids.

The chain uses TRBV28 and TRBJ2-2; 11 bases are a match to TRBD1. The J segment lost 3 bases and the V segment lost 3 bases, leaving 3 bases of the junction unmatched. CDR1 and CDR2 (germline): MDHEN, SYDVKM. The CDR3 consists of 16 residues. The CDR3 sequence is CASSFGQGADTGELFF. CDR3 nucleotide sequence: TGTGCCAGCAGTTTTGGACAGGGGGCGGACACCGGGGAGCTGTTTTTT. Full variable domain (missing parts from reference TRBV28 and TRBJ2-2): DVKVTQSSRYLVKRTGEKVFLECVQDMDHENMFWYRQDPGLGLRLIYFSYDVKMKEKGDIPEGYSVSREKKERFSLILESASTNQTSMYLCASSFGQGADTGELFFGEGSRLTVL.

A word on this clone: Other nucleotide sequences from this sample produce the same CDR3. This chain joins TRBV2 and TRBJ2-7, with a tentative D call TRBD2 (5 bases). Trimming removed 6 bases from V and 0 bases from J, with 6 bases in between. This CDR3 region has 12 residues. Germline V gives CDR1 SNHLY, CDR2 FYNNEI. Written as DNA, the CDR3 is TGTGCCAGCAGCGGGGACTCCTACGAGCAGTACTTC. Protein sequence: CASSGDSYEQYF.

The CDR3 DNA reads as TGTGCCAGTCGACTGGGTTTTCAGCCCCAGCATTTT. This gives the protein CASRLGFQPQHF. The chain recombines TRBV19 with TRBJ1-5; D gene unclear. The CDR3 consists of 12 residues. In germline, CDR1 is LNHDA, CDR2 SQIVND (reference sequence). Trimming stripped 8 bases from V and 6 bases from J, with 11 bases between.

The chain uses TRBV14 and TRBJ2-3, with a weak D call TRBD2 (6 bases). The CDR3 covers 15 residues. Germline assignment: CDR1 SGHDN and CDR2 FVKESK. V lost 1 base and J 2 bases, leaving 10 bases between the germline ends. The CDR3: CASSQAWGDTDTQYF. The CDR3 coding sequence is TGTGCCAGCAGCCAAGCATGGGGGGACACAGATACGCAGTATTTT. Complete variable domain (other parts from reference TRBV14 and TRBJ2-3): EAGVTQFPSHSVIEKGQTVTLRCDPISGHDNLYWYRRVMGKEIKFLLHFVKESKQDESGMPNNRFLAERTGGTYSTLKVQPAELEDSGVYFCASSQAWGDTDTQYFGPGTRLTVL.

Of note for this clone: At one end, the junction sequence differs from germline, possibly due to a read error. The genes are TRBV7-7 and TRBJ2-2; the D is unclear. The CDR3 spans 14 residues. CDR1 is SSHAT, CDR2 FNYEAQ, per germline (reference sequence). CDR3 loop: CASSLLVNTGELFF. Written as DNA, the CDR3 is TGTGCTAGCAGCTTATTAGTGAACACCGGGGAGCTGTTTTTT. Full variable domain (outside the CDR3, taken from reference TRBV7-7 and TRBJ2-2): GAGVSQSPRYKVTKRGQDVTLRCDPISSHATLYWYQQALGQGPEFLTYFNYEAQPDKSGLPSDRFSAERPEGSISTLTIQRTEQRDSAMYRCASSLLVNTGELFFGEGSRLTVL.

The chain uses TRBV9 and TRBJ2-1; D call uncertain. There are 13 residues in the CDR3. Germline lookup yields CDR1 SGDLS and CDR2 YYNGEE. V dropped 0 bases and J dropped 10 bases, with 11 bases sitting between them. CDR3 residues: CASSVGGNLEQFF. In DNA, the CDR3 is TGTGCCAGCAGCGTAGGAGGAAACTTGGAGCAGTTCTTC. The complete variable domain, with remaining parts taken from reference TRBV9 and TRBJ2-1, reads DSGVTQTPKHLITATGQRVTLRCSPRSGDLSVYWYQQSLDQGLQFLIQYYNGEERAKGNILERFSAQQFPDLHSELNLSSLELGDSALYFCASSVGGNLEQFFGPGTRLTVL.

The chain combines TRBV6-6 with TRBJ2-7; 8 bases are shared with TRBD1. Germline CDR1 MNHNY, CDR2 SVGAGI (reference sequence). The CDR3 runs to 14 residues. The ends lost 5 bases at V and 4 bases at J; junction bases unmatched: 7. CDR3 loop: CASSPGGLGYEQYF. CDR3 nucleotide sequence: TGTGCCAGCAGTCCAGGGGGCCTCGGGTACGAGCAGTACTTC.

V usage is TRBV9 and J usage is TRBJ1-1, with TRBD1 as a possible D gene (5 bases). From germline, CDR1 is SGDLS and CDR2 YYNGEE. Trimming stripped 3 bases from V and 3 bases from J, with 9 bases between. The CDR3 is made up of 13 amino acids. CDR3 sequence reads: CASSEGPHTEAFF. The CDR3 bases are TGTGCCAGCAGCGAGGGACCGCACACTGAAGCTTTCTTT.

CDR3 residues: CASSPQGPASYEQYF. For the CDR3, the DNA is TGTGCCAGCAGCCCTCAAGGTCCAGCCTCCTACGAGCAGTACTTC. The gene calls are TRBV14 and TRBJ2-7; no reliable D call. Per the germline V gene, CDR1 is SGHDN and CDR2 is FVKESK. V lost 4 bases and J lost 0, with 13 bases in between. The length of the CDR3 is 15 residues.

This chain uses TRBV11-2 with TRBJ1-6, with D perhaps matching TRBD1 (6 bases). With 2 bases removed from V and 0 bases from J, the gap between germline ends came to 8 bases. In germline, CDR1 is SGHAT, CDR2 FQNNGV. The CDR3 is 16 residues long. The CDR3 DNA reads as TGTGCCAGCAGCTTAATAGGGGGCTCCTATAATTCACCCCTCCACTTT. Translating gives CASSLIGGSYNSPLHF.

The J gene is TRBJ1-1, the V gene TRBV6-1, with TRBD1 as a possible D gene (6 bases). There are 14 residues in the CDR3. The V end was cut by 1 base, the J end by 7 bases, with 13 bases between. Germline lookup yields CDR1 MNHNS and CDR2 SASEGT. Here the CDR3 reads CASSEGRGAGEAFF. The CDR3 coding sequence is TGTGCCAGCAGTGAAGGGCGGGGGGCTGGTGAAGCTTTCTTT.

The CDR3 bases are TGCGCCAGCAGCCAAGATGACTGGCGGGAGGGAGCCGGGGAGCTGTTTTTT. This encodes CASSQDDWREGAGELFF. This chain joins TRBV4-3 and TRBJ2-2; TRBD2 agrees at 9 bases. The CDR3 has 17 residues. Losses at the gene ends were 0 bases for V and 6 bases for J; bases not matched to a gene: 8. The germline V gene encodes CDR1 LGHNA and CDR2 YSLEER.